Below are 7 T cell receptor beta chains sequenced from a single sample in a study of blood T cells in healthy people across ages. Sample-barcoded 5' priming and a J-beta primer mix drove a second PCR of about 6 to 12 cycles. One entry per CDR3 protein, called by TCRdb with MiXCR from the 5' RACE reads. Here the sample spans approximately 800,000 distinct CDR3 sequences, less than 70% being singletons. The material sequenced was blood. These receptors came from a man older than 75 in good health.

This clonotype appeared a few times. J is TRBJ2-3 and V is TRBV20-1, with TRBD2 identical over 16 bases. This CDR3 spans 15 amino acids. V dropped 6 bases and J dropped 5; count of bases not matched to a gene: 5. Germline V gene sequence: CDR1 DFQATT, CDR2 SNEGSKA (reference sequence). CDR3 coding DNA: TGCAGTGCAGGGACTAGCGGGAGGGTGGAAGATACGCAGTATTTT. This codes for CSAGTSGRVEDTQYF.

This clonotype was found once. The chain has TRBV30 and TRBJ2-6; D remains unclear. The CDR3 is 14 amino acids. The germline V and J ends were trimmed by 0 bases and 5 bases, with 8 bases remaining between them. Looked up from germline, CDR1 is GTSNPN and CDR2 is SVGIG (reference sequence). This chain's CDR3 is CAWSVGGRANVLTF. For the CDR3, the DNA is TGTGCCTGGAGTGTTGGTGGGAGGGCCAACGTCCTGACTTTC.

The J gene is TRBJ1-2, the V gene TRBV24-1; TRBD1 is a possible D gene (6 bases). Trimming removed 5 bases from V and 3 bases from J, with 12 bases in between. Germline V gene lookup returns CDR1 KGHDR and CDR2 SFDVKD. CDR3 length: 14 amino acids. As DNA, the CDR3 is TGTGCCACCAGTGTAGGGGCAGGGGACTATGGCTACACCTTC. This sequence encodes CATSVGAGDYGYTF.

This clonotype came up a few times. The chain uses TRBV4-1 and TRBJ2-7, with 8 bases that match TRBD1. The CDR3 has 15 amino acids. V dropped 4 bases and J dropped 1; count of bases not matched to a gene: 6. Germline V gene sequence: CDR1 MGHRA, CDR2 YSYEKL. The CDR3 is CASSPGQEGSYEQYF. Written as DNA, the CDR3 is TGCGCCAGCAGCCCGGGACAGGAAGGGTCCTACGAGCAGTACTTC.

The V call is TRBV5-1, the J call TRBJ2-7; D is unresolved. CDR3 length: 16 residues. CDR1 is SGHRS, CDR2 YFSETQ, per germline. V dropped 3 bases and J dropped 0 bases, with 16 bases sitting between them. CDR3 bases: TGCGCCAGCAGCTCAAACGGCGGTCCAAGCTCCTACGAGCAGTACTTC. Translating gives CASSSNGGPSSYEQYF.

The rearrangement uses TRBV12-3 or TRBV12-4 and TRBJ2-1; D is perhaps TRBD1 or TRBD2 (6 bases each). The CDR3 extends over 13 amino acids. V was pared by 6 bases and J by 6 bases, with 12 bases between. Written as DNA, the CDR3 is TGTGCCAGCAGCCTCGGGGGCGTCAATGAGCAGTTCTTC. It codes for CASSLGGVNEQFF.

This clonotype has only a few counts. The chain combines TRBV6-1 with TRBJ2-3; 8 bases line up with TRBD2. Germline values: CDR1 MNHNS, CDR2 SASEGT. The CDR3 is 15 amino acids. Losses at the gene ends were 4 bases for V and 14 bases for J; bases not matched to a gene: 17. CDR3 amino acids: CASSGLAPSGRYAYF. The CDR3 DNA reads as TGTGCCAGCAGTGGACTAGCGCCCTCGGGGAGATACGCGTATTTT.